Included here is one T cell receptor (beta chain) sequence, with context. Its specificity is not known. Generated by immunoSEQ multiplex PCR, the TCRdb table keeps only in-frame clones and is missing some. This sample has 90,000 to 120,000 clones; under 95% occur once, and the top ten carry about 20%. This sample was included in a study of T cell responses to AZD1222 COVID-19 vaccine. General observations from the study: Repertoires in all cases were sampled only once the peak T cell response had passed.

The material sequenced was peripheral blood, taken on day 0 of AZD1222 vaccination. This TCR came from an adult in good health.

CDR3 in DNA: TGTGCCAGCAGCCCATGGGGCCAGGGTCACACCGGGGAGCTGTTTTTT. This encodes CASSPWGQGHTGELFF. The chain couples TRBV7-9 to TRBJ2-2; possibly TRBD1 for D (5 bases). This CDR3 comprises 16 residues. CDR1 is SEHNR and CDR2 is FQNEAQ in the germline V gene (reference sequence). The V gene lost 5 bases and the J gene lost 3 bases, with 16 bases spanning the gap.